Below, 12 T cell receptor beta chains from the same sample are listed, as sequenced in a study of T cell responses to AZD1222 COVID-19 vaccine. Profiling relied on immunoSEQ multiplex PCR, and the TCRdb table lists in-frame clones only, not all of them. The table shows approximately 200,000 clones, with roughly nine tenths occurring only once. Material: peripheral blood, obtained 28 days after the second AZD1222 dose. These receptors all stem from an adult who received the AZD1222 COVID-19 vaccine.

The V and J genes are TRBV6-2 or TRBV6-3 and TRBJ1-5, with TRBD1 matching over 11 bases. Trimming at V came to 2 bases and at J to 3 bases, leaving 3 bases not matched to a gene. This CDR3 spans 16 amino acids. The germline V gene encodes CDR1 MNHEY and CDR2 SVGEGT. The CDR3 loop reads CASSYLDRGLNQPQHF. CDR3 nucleotides: TGTGCCAGCAGTTACCTGGACAGGGGGCTCAATCAGCCCCAGCATTTT.

The chain uses TRBV2 and TRBJ1-2; no definite D call. The CDR3 length is 13 residues. Germline V gene sequence: CDR1 SNHLY, CDR2 FYNNEI. Trimming cost V 8 bases and J 0 bases, with 10 bases left between them. The CDR3 bases are TGTGCCAGCCTGGACGGGCCTAACTATGGCTACACCTTC. It is translated as CASLDGPNYGYTF.

V is TRBV27 and J is TRBJ2-7, with D possibly matching TRBD2 (6 bases). This CDR3 spans 16 amino acids. Germline lookup yields CDR1 MNHEY and CDR2 SMNVEV (reference sequence). V lost 4 bases and J 3 bases, leaving 19 bases between the germline ends. This CDR3 reads CASSSPRGLSVYEQYF. The CDR3 region has the DNA TGTGCCAGCAGTTCCCCGAGGGGACTCTCCGTCTACGAGCAGTACTTC.

The V and J genes are TRBV2 and TRBJ2-7; D gene ambiguous. The CDR3 is 13 residues long. Germline CDR1 is SNHLY and CDR2 is FYNNEI. Trimming took 4 bases from V and 0 from J, leaving 7 bases between them. CDR3: CASSVRISYEQYF. The CDR3 DNA is TGTGCCAGCAGTGTCAGGATCTCCTACGAGCAGTACTTC.

This chain links TRBV30 with TRBJ2-5; 7 nucleotides match TRBD1. The CDR3 sequence is 15 residues long. Germline assignment: CDR1 GTSNPN and CDR2 SVGIG (reference sequence). The trim removed 5 bases at V and 5 bases at J, leaving 14 bases unmatched. The CDR3 nucleotides are TGTGCCTGGGACAATCCGGGACAGAGACCGGAGACCCAGTACTTC. Translating gives CAWDNPGQRPETQYF.

The chain is built from TRBV19 and TRBJ1-1; D is uncertain. This CDR3 region has 13 residues. The germline V gene encodes CDR1 LNHDA and CDR2 SQIVND (reference sequence). The V and J ends lost 10 bases and 4 bases respectively, with 16 bases between them. As DNA, the CDR3 is TGTGCCACGAAGTTAAGCGGGGTCACTGAAGCTTTCTTT. Its translation is CATKLSGVTEAFF.

Only one count was recorded for this clone. This chain uses TRBV11-2 with TRBJ1-2, with D possibly TRBD1 on 6 matching bases. Trimming stripped 1 base from V and 6 bases from J, with 12 bases between. Germline CDR1 is SGHAT and CDR2 is FQNNGV. The CDR3 is made up of 14 amino acids. The CDR3 loop reads CASSLGNRVNGYTF. The CDR3 DNA sequence: TGTGCCAGCAGCTTAGGGAACAGGGTAAATGGCTACACCTTC. Based on the CDR3 plus reference TRBV11-2 and TRBJ1-2, the full variable domain is EAGVAQSPRYKIIEKRQSVAFWCNPISGHATLYWYQQILGQGPKLLIQFQNNGVVDDSQLPKDRFSAERLKGVDSTLKIQPAKLEDSAVYLCASSLGNRVNGYTFGSGTRLTVV.

The chain couples TRBV4-2 to TRBJ1-6; no firm D call. From germline, CDR1 is LGHNA and CDR2 YNFKEQ. This CDR3 has 16 residues. Trimming left V 4 bases short and J 8 bases short, with 18 bases between. In nucleotides, the CDR3 is TGTGCCAGCAGCCGAAGTCCGGGTTCCGGGGATTCACCCCTCCACTTT. It translates to CASSRSPGSGDSPLHF.

This chain links TRBV6-4 with TRBJ1-6, with D uncertain. The V gene's germline CDR1 is MRHNA and CDR2 SNTAGT. The CDR3 totals 13 residues. V was clipped by 2 bases and J by 7 bases, with 6 bases between them. The CDR3 region is CASSDPGNSPLHF. The CDR3 nucleotides read TGTGCCAGCAGTGACCCCGGGAATTCACCCCTCCACTTT.

This clone occurred once. V is TRBV3-1 (or the pseudogene TRBV3-2) and J is TRBJ1-1; no definite D call. Trimming took off 1 base at V and 1 base at J, with 13 bases between the two ends. The germline gives CDR1 LGHDT, CDR2 YNNKEL (reference sequence). CDR3 size: 16 residues. In DNA form, the CDR3 reads TGTGCCAGCAGCCAAGGTTTTGCCGGCCCGAACACTGAAGCTTTCTTT. Protein sequence: CASSQGFAGPNTEAFF.

This clone was seen a handful of times. The rearrangement links TRBV4-1 to TRBJ2-4; D might be TRBD1 (6 bases). The length of the CDR3 is 13 residues. The germline gives CDR1 MGHRA, CDR2 YSYEKL. Trimming took off 1 base at V and 11 bases at J, with 12 bases between the two ends. CDR3 protein: CASSQGQGFVQYF. Here the CDR3 DNA reads TGCGCCAGCAGCCAAGGCCAGGGGTTCGTTCAGTACTTC.

The V gene is TRBV28, the J gene TRBJ2-3; 10 bases match TRBD2. The length of the CDR3 is 16 residues. V was pared by 5 bases and J by 6 bases, with 11 bases of the junction left unmatched. Germline lookup yields CDR1 MDHEN and CDR2 SYDVKM. The CDR3 sequence: CASSLSGRTRGDTQYF. CDR3 nucleotides: TGTGCCAGCAGTCTTAGCGGGAGGACCCGGGGGGATACGCAGTATTTT.